The clone carrying this T cell receptor (beta chain) was picked up many times. TCRdb redid the calling of the RACE reads with MiXCR, one entry per CDR3 protein. The sample lists about 120,000 distinct CDR3 sequences; around an eighth were seen once. The data belong to a study of human T cells and chemical hapten exposure. Study context: Patients additionally received therapeutic doses of diphenylcyclopropenone on the scalp once a week, and this continued throughout the approximately 26-week study.

Trimming shortened V by 2 bases and J by 2 bases, and 10 bases separated the two germline ends. Germline V gene lookup returns CDR1 KGHSH and CDR2 LQKENI. CDR3 length: 15 amino acids. The time point denotes: patch test 1, 2 weeks after DPC sensitization. Treatment: therapeutic diphenylcyclopropenone sensitization with weekly scalp DPC. The rearrangement joins TRBV18 to TRBJ1-5; possible D gene TRBD1, 5 bases. This specimen was whole blood, taken in connection with sensitization to the hapten diphenylcyclopropenone (DPC). The receptor was derived from a woman aged 50 to 65 with alopecia areata. Some clones in this sample may be carry-over from other donors' samples. Written as DNA, the CDR3 is TGTGCCAGCTCACCAGAAGTGACAGGCAATCAGCCCCAGCATTTT. This codes for CASSPEVTGNQPQHF.